A selection of T cell receptor beta chains follows, all from one sample in a study of cytomegalovirus exposure and HLA in healthy donors. Some clones are missing from TCRdb's copy, which holds only in-frame ones; the method was immunoSEQ multiplex PCR. The sample has more than 90,000 clones, around 80% seen once. The sample consisted of PBMCs. The receptors originated from a young man in good health and CMV-seropositive. Both conserved end residues are part of each CDR3. D genes are given only for firm matches. Rows give clone size only sometimes, using once, few, many, or a class for an expanded clone.

cdr3_aa,cdr3_nt,v_call,clone_size,d_call,j_call
CASRRRGSSGYTF,TGTGCCAGCAGACGCAGGGGATCAAGTGGCTACACCTTC,TRBV11-3,once,.,TRBJ1-2
CASSLQGGQPQHF,TGTGCCAGCAGCTTGCAGGGAGGCCAGCCCCAGCATTTT,TRBV7-8,.,.,TRBJ1-5
CATSRGTGGNQPQHF,TGTGCCACCAGCAGGGGGACAGGGGGAAATCAGCCCCAGCATTTT,TRBV15,.,TRBD1,TRBJ1-5
CGGSNSYEQYF,TGCGGGGGGAGCAACTCCTACGAGCAGTACTTC,TRBV29-1,.,.,TRBJ2-7
CASSMAPGQGSNEQFF,TGTGCCAGCAGCATGGCTCCGGGACAGGGTAGCAATGAGCAGTTCTTC,TRBV5-4,.,TRBD1,TRBJ2-1
CASSPYRGDFDEQFF,TGTGCCAGCAGTCCTTACAGGGGGGATTTCGATGAGCAGTTCTTC,TRBV6-6,.,TRBD1,TRBJ2-1
CASRLWSSGGSNTGELFF,TGTGCAAGTCGCTTATGGAGTAGCGGGGGCTCGAACACCGGGGAGCTGTTTTTT,TRBV12-2,.,.,TRBJ2-2
CASSARQTGEGGYTF,TGTGCCAGCAGTGCCCGCCAGACAGGGGAAGGCGGCTACACCTTC,TRBV28,.,TRBD1,TRBJ1-2
CAWSVQSRGKSPPHF,TGTGCCTGGAGTGTACAGTCCAGGGGAAAATCACCCCCCCACTTT,TRBV30,.,.,TRBJ1-6
CASSPGGFNEKLFF,TGTGCCAGCAGCCCGGGGGGGTTTAATGAAAAACTGTTTTTT,TRBV7-8,.,.,TRBJ1-4
CASTVFSGGETQYF,TGCGCCAGCACAGTATTTAGCGGTGGAGAGACCCAGTACTTC,TRBV5-1,once,.,TRBJ2-5
CASSGPGQAYNEQFF,TGTGCCAGCAGCGGGCCGGGACAGGCGTACAATGAGCAGTTCTTC,TRBV5-4,.,TRBD1,TRBJ2-1
CASSFLGLVRETQYF,TGCGCCAGCAGCTTCCTAGGACTAGTCCGAGAGACCCAGTACTTC,TRBV5-1,.,TRBD2,TRBJ2-5
CASSSRRRDEQFF,TGTGCCAGCAGTTCTCGGCGGCGGGATGAGCAGTTCTTC,TRBV6-5,.,.,TRBJ2-1
CALTPGGLRNQPQHF,TGTGCCTTAACCCCCGGTGGACTAAGGAATCAGCCCCAGCATTTT,TRBV30,.,.,TRBJ1-5
CASSAPTTGTFGYTF,TGCGCCAGCAGTGCCCCGACCACAGGTACCTTTGGCTACACCTTC,TRBV10-2,once,.,TRBJ1-2
CASSEWTVSGANVLTF,TGTGCCAGCAGTGAATGGACAGTCTCTGGGGCCAACGTCCTGACTTTC,TRBV25-1,.,.,TRBJ2-6
CASSSYYEQYF,TGTGCCAGCAGTTCCTACTACGAGCAGTACTTC,TRBV27,.,.,TRBJ2-7
CASRPPGQLYGYTF,TGCGCCAGCAGACCACCGGGACAGCTCTATGGCTACACCTTC,TRBV4-1,once,TRBD1,TRBJ1-2
CASRQGAGTGELFF,TGTGCCAGCAGACAGGGGGCGGGCACCGGGGAGCTGTTTTTT,TRBV6-1,.,TRBD1,TRBJ2-2
CASSTDYPTDTQYF,TGCGCCAGCAGCACTGACTACCCGACAGATACGCAGTATTTT,TRBV5-1,.,.,TRBJ2-3
CASSHGTSICTQYF,TGTGCCAGCAGCCACGGGACTAGCATTTGTACGCAGTATTTT,TRBV14,.,TRBD2,TRBJ2-3
CASSPSWGGVDTQYF,TGTGCCAGCAGCCCCTCTTGGGGGGGCGTCGATACGCAGTATTTT,TRBV5-4,.,.,TRBJ2-3
CASSLILAVGDTGELFF,TGTGCCAGCAGTTTAATCCTTGCCGTGGGCGACACCGGGGAGCTGTTTTTT,TRBV28,.,.,TRBJ2-2
CASSIGTGQETQYF,TGTGCCAGCAGCATTGGGACAGGGCAAGAGACCCAGTACTTC,TRBV7-9,.,TRBD1,TRBJ2-5